A single sample gave rise to the 19 T cell receptor beta chains below, sequenced in a study of spatial heterogeneity in lung cancer. Overall study findings and caveats: Expanded intratumoral alpha and beta TCR counts tracked tumor mutation counts.

Time point: sample taken at primary tumor resection. No antigens are known for them. Using its own MiXCR run on the 5' RACE reads, TCRdb lists one record per CDR3 protein. Of under 5,500 distinct CDR3 sequences detected, around 12% appear once; the ten largest clones hold roughly 52%. The sample in question was lung tumor tissue, obtained at surgery. The origin of the receptors is a male donor with early-stage non-small cell lung cancer.

The genes are TRBV5-1 and TRBJ2-1; TRBD2 agrees at 14 bases. The CDR3 runs 15 residues. V was clipped by 4 bases and J by 8 bases; unmatched bases: 5. CDR1 and CDR2 from the germline V gene are SGHRS and YFSETQ. The CDR3 region is CASSPGLAGVDEQFF. The DNA of the CDR3 is TGCGCCAGCAGCCCGGGACTAGCGGGAGTCGATGAGCAGTTCTTC. Drawing the rest from reference TRBV5-1 and TRBJ2-1, the complete variable domain is KAGVTQTPRYLIKTRGQQVTLSCSPISGHRSVSWYQQTPGQGLQFLFEYFSETQRNKGNFPGRFSGRQFSNSRSEMNVSTLELGDSALYLCASSPGLAGVDEQFFGPGTRLTVL.

A few counts support this clonotype. The chain links TRBV29-1 to TRBJ2-1; TRBD1 matches at 8 bases. The CDR3 has 16 residues. From germline, CDR1 is SQVTM and CDR2 ANQGSEA. V gave up 5 bases and J gave up 2 bases; unmatched junction bases: 11. The CDR3 DNA reads as TGCAGCGTTAAGCTTCCCGGGACAGGAGCCTACAATGAGCAGTTCTTC. Amino acids: CSVKLPGTGAYNEQFF.

In its sample, this clonotype was seen a few times. The CDR3 loop is CATSRSLAGAKETQYF. For the CDR3, the DNA is TGTGCCACCAGCAGATCGCTAGCGGGAGCTAAGGAGACCCAGTACTTC. The V and J genes are TRBV15 and TRBJ2-5; TRBD2 aligns across 10 bases. This CDR3 has 16 amino acids. Germline V lookup: CDR1 LNHNV, CDR2 YYDKDF (reference sequence). Trimming cost V 2 bases and J 5 bases; bases outside gene matches: 8.

This clonotype was recorded only once. The V gene is TRBV2, the J gene TRBJ1-1; D gene ambiguous. Germline values: CDR1 SNHLY, CDR2 FYNNEI. The CDR3 totals 16 residues. V lost 0 bases and J lost 2, with 13 bases in between. CDR3: CASSEALLPGNTEAFF. The CDR3 DNA reads TGTGCCAGCAGTGAAGCGCTTCTCCCGGGAAACACTGAAGCTTTCTTT.

This chain joins TRBV5-1 and TRBJ2-5; perhaps TRBD1 as D (6 bases). This CDR3 region has 13 residues. Between the trimmed V and J ends, which lost 6 bases and 0 bases, there was a span of 9 bases. Germline CDR1 and CDR2: SGHRS and YFSETQ. For the CDR3, the DNA is TGCGCCAGCAACGCAGGGGACCAAGAGACCCAGTACTTC. This sequence encodes CASNAGDQETQYF.

The chain employs TRBV20-1 and TRBJ2-1; D not certain. This CDR3 contains 14 residues. The germline V gene encodes CDR1 DFQATT and CDR2 SNEGSKA (reference sequence). V gave up 1 base and J gave up 5 bases, with 12 bases separating them. CDR3 DNA sequence: TGCAGTGCTAGAGCGCTTGGCCCAGACAATGAGCAGTTCTTC. Translating gives CSARALGPDNEQFF.

The genes are TRBV5-4 and TRBJ1-4; weak D call: TRBD1 (5 bases). Trimming took 4 bases from V and 5 from J, leaving 12 bases between them. Germline V gene data show CDR1 as SGHNT and CDR2 as YYREEE (reference sequence). The CDR3 totals 14 residues. CDR3 sequence: CASSTRDGNEKLFF. CDR3 nucleotides: TGTGCCAGCAGCACGAGGGACGGGAATGAAAAACTGTTTTTT.

The J gene is TRBJ1-2, the V gene TRBV7-2, with 8 bases identical to TRBD1. Trimming cost V 2 bases and J 11 bases; bases outside gene matches: 10. The CDR3 consists of 14 residues. CDR1 SGHTA and CDR2 FQGNSA come from the germline V gene. CDR3 loop: CASSLNAGGFGYTF. The CDR3 region has the DNA TGTGCCAGCAGCTTAAACGCAGGGGGCTTTGGTTACACCTTC.

This clonotype was counted between two and nine times. V and J are TRBV7-9 and TRBJ2-7; a weak D match, TRBD2 (5 bases). Looked up from germline, CDR1 is SEHNR and CDR2 is FQNEAQ (reference sequence). V gave up 1 base and J gave up 7 bases, with 17 bases separating them. The CDR3 spans 15 residues. The CDR3 coding sequence is TGTGCCAGCAGCTTAGACGCGGGCAGCCTGAGGGAGCAGTACTTC. Its translation: CASSLDAGSLREQYF.

There are many counts of this clonotype. The chain has TRBV7-9 and TRBJ2-1; 10 bases align to TRBD2. V lost 2 bases, J lost 1 base, and 2 bases stayed unmatched. Germline CDR1 reads SEHNR; CDR2 reads FQNEAQ (reference sequence). This CDR3 spans 16 amino acids. The CDR3, as DNA: TGTGCCAGCAGCTTATCACTAGCGGGGTCCTACAATGAGCAGTTCTTC. Protein product: CASSLSLAGSYNEQFF.

This clonotype was counted a few times. The chain couples TRBV6-6 to TRBJ1-6, with D maybe TRBD1 (6 bases). This CDR3 has 18 amino acids. Trimming removed 2 bases from V and 1 base from J, with 15 bases in between. The V gene's germline CDR1 is MNHNY and CDR2 SVGAGI (reference sequence). The CDR3 DNA is TGTGCCAGCAGTTACCGCGAAGGGGGAAGTTCCTATAATTCACCCCTCCACTTT. It yields the protein CASSYREGGSSYNSPLHF.

The J gene is TRBJ1-1, the V gene TRBV19; D uncertain. CDR3 length: 13 residues. Germline assignment: CDR1 LNHDA and CDR2 SQIVND (reference sequence). V lost 5 bases and J 6 bases, leaving 13 bases between the germline ends. The chain's CDR3 is CASSPRIPSEAFF. In nucleotides, the CDR3 is TGTGCCAGTAGTCCCCGCATCCCCTCTGAAGCTTTCTTT.

This clonotype was counted a few times. Here the CDR3 DNA reads TGTGCCAGCAGCCAAGATTGGGCAGTTTCCTACGAGCAGTACTTC. Protein: CASSQDWAVSYEQYF. J is TRBJ2-7 and V is TRBV4-2; D not resolved. The germline V and J ends were trimmed by 0 bases and 1 base, with 10 bases remaining between them. CDR3 length equals 15 residues. Germline CDR1 reads LGHNA; CDR2 reads YNFKEQ.

The chain combines TRBV12-3 or TRBV12-4 with TRBJ1-6; TRBD1 matches 9 bases. After removal of 3 bases from V and 10 bases from J, the junction contained 7 bases not matched to a gene. The CDR3 is made up of 15 amino acids. This CDR3 reads CASSLSGQGGSPLHF. CDR3 bases: TGTGCCAGCAGTTTGTCGGGACAGGGAGGATCACCCCTCCACTTT.

At least ten counts were recorded for this clonotype. The chain has TRBV5-1 and TRBJ2-2; 7 nucleotides align to TRBD1. With 2 bases clipped from V and 5 bases from J, the junction kept 9 bases outside the gene matches. The CDR3 extends over 16 amino acids. From germline, CDR1 is SGHRS and CDR2 YFSETQ. CDR3: CASSFQGVELTGELFF. The CDR3 nucleotides read TGCGCCAGCAGCTTCCAGGGGGTGGAATTGACCGGGGAGCTGTTTTTT.

CDR3 amino acids: CASRTEMNTEAFF. The DNA for the CDR3 is TGTGCCAGTAGGACGGAAATGAACACTGAAGCTTTCTTT. V usage is TRBV19 and J usage is TRBJ1-1; no clear D gene. The V gene's germline CDR1 is LNHDA and CDR2 SQIVND (reference sequence). The V and J ends lost 6 bases and 0 bases respectively, with 8 bases between them. This CDR3 has 13 residues.

This CDR3 reads CASSSGISSTDTQYF. The CDR3 bases are TGCGCCAGCAGCTCCGGGATTTCCAGCACAGATACGCAGTATTTT. This chain uses TRBV5-1 with TRBJ2-3, with TRBD2 as a possible D gene (5 bases). The V end was cut by 3 bases, the J end by 0 bases, with 11 bases between. The germline V gene has CDR1 SGHRS and CDR2 YFSETQ. The CDR3 runs to 15 residues. Full variable domain (rest looked up from reference TRBV5-1 and TRBJ2-3): KAGVTQTPRYLIKTRGQQVTLSCSPISGHRSVSWYQQTPGQGLQFLFEYFSETQRNKGNFPGRFSGRQFSNSRSEMNVSTLELGDSALYLCASSSGISSTDTQYFGPGTRLTVL.

The V and J genes are TRBV7-8 and TRBJ2-2, with TRBD1 matching 7 bases. The CDR3 runs to 17 residues. Germline loops: CDR1 SGHVS, CDR2 FQNEAQ. V was clipped by 0 bases and J by 2 bases; unmatched bases: 6. The CDR3 spells CASSLAGQFSNTGELFF. In DNA, the CDR3 is TGTGCCAGCAGCTTAGCGGGACAGTTTAGTAACACCGGGGAGCTGTTTTTT.

As for this clonotype: A read error is possible here, since a much larger clone lies one base away. V and J are TRBV11-2 and TRBJ2-1; TRBD1 matches at 8 bases. CDR3 length: 14 residues. Looked up from germline, CDR1 is SGHAT and CDR2 is FQNNGV. Germline trimming cut 1 base from V and 10 bases from J; bases unmatched to any gene: 6. The CDR3 nucleotides read TGTGCCAGCAGCTTAGCGACGGGGGACAGGGAGCAGTTCTTC. Amino acids: CASSLATGDREQFF.